The source of this TCR beta chain is a study of T-cell reconstitution after alpha-beta-depleted transplantation in children. Study-wide points: Reports say that about two months after transplant, the alpha-beta T cells came out of several hundred graft clones that had expanded. From newly produced T cells came most of the T-cell counts and diversity one year after transplant.

As it was prepared, the TCRbeta library received unique molecular identifiers. TCRdb re-analysed the PCR reads in MiXCR, keeping a single row per CDR3 protein. Of some 290,000 distinct CDR3 sequences in the sample, approximately 23% are singletons; the top ten hold 10% to 11%. In this sample, this clonotype turned up a few times. Antigen: not known. The clonotype originates from a male patient younger than 18 who had a stem cell transplant for acute lymphoblastic leukemia, so the T cells may come from the graft donor. The source was PBMCs, mostly from graft donor cells, collected 180 days after TCRalphabeta/CD19-depleted stem cell transplant.

The CDR3 is CASSSPGTGGYEQYF. The CDR3, as DNA: TGTGCCAGCAGCTCCCCCGGGACAGGGGGCTACGAGCAGTACTTC. The V gene is TRBV5-4, the J gene TRBJ2-7; the match to TRBD1 covers 11 bases. V lost 3 bases, J lost 3 bases, and 5 bases stayed unmatched. Germline CDR1 SGHNT, CDR2 YYREEE (reference sequence). The CDR3 sequence is 15 residues long.